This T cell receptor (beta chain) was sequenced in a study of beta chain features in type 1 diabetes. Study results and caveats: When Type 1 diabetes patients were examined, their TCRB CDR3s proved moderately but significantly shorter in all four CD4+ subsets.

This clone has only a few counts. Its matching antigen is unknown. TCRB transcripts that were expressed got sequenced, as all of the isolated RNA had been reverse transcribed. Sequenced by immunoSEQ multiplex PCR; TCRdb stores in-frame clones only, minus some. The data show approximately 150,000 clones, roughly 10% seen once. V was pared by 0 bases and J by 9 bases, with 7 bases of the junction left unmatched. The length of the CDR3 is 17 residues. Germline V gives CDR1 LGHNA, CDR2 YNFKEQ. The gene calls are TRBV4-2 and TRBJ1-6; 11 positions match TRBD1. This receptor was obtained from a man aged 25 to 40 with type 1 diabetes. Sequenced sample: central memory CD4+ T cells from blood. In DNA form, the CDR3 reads TGTGCCAGCAGCCAAGATCTTCTGGGGACAGGGGGTTCACCCCTCCACTTT. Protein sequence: CASSQDLLGTGGSPLHF.